This T cell receptor (beta chain) was sequenced in a study of vaccination effects on CD4 cells after COVID-19. Study observations and caveats: Vaccine- and infection-induced clones showed marked clonal contraction late following vaccination.

Note on this clone: Antigen unknown.

Antigen-specific CD4+ T cells were expanded with viral peptide pools in the ViraFEST assay before sequencing. Having been cultured for roughly 10 days, the cells underwent CD4+ T cell isolation. Nobody among the vaccine recipients had prior SARS-CoV-2 infection (nucleocapsid antibodies were negative). Half the medium was swapped for IL-2 medium on days 3 and 7. TCRdb's table, derived via immunoSEQ multiplex PCR, lists solely in-frame clones and lacks some. Here the sample spans about 41,000 clones, approximately 70% being singletons. This CDR3 is 15 amino acids long. The germline gives CDR1 SGHTA, CDR2 FQGNSA. V lost 4 bases, J lost 9 bases, and 16 bases lay in between.

This chain connects TRBV7-2 to TRBJ1-6; D call uncertain. The sequences come from CD4+ T cells from PBMCs cultured with HCoV-OC43 spike peptides, collected before COVID-19 vaccination. Subset of the sample: HCoV-OC43 spike overlapping peptide pool stimulation. This TCR derives from a human donor who received a COVID-19 vaccine. The CDR3 nucleotides are TGTGCCAGCAGCTCTGAGTATAAGGGAGGTTCACCCCTCCACTTT. Residues: CASSSEYKGGSPLHF.